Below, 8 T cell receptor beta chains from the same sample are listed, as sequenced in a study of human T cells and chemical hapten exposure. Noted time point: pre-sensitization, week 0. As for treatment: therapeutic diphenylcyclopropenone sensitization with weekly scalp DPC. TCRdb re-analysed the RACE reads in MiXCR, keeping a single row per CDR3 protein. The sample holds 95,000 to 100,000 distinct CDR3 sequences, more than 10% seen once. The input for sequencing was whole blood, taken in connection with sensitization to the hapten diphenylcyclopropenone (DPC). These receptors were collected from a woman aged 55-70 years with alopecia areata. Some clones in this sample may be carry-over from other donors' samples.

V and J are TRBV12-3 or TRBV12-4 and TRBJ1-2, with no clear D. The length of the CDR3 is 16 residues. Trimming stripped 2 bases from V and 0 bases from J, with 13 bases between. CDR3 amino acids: CASSLYSSAANYGYTF. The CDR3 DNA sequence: TGTGCCAGCAGTTTATACAGTTCCGCAGCTAACTATGGCTACACCTTC.

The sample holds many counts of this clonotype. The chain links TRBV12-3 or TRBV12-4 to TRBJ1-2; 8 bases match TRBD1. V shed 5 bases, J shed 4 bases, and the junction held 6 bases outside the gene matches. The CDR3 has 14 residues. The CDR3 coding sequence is TGTGCCAGCAGTCGACCGGACAGGGTCTATGGCTACACCTTC. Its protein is CASSRPDRVYGYTF.

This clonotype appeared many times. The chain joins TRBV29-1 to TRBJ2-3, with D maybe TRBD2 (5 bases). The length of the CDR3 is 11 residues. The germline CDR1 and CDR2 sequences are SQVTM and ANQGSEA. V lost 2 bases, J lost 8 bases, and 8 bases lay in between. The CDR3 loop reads CSVESGVTQYF. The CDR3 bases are TGCAGCGTTGAATCCGGGGTTACGCAGTATTTT.

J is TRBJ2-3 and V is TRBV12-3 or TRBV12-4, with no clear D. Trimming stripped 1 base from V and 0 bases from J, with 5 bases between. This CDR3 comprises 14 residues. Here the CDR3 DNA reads TGTGCCAGCAGTTTAGGACCGAGCACAGATACGCAGTATTTT. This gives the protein CASSLGPSTDTQYF.

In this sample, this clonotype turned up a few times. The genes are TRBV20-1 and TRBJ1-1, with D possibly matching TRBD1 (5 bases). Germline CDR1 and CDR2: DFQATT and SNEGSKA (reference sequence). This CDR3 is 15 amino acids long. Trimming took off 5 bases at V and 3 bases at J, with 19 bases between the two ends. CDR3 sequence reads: CSAGSGALHDTEAFF. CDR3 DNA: TGCAGTGCTGGTTCCGGGGCCTTGCACGACACTGAAGCTTTCTTT.

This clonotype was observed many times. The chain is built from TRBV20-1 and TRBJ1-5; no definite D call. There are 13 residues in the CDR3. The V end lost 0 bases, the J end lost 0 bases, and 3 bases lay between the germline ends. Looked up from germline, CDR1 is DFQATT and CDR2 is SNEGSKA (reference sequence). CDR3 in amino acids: CSARDYSNQPQHF. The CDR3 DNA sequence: TGCAGTGCTAGAGATTATAGCAATCAGCCCCAGCATTTT.

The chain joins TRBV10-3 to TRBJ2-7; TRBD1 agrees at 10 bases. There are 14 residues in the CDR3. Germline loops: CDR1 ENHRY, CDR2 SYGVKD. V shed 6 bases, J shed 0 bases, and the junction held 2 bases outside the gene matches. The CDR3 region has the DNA TGTGCCATCAGGGGGACAGGGGTCTCCTACGAGCAGTACTTC. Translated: CAIRGTGVSYEQYF.

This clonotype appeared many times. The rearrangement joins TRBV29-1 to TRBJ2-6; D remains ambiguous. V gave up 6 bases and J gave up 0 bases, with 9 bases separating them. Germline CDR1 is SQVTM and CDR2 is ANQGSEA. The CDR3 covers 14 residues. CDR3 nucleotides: TGCAGCGTCGACAAGGGCTCTGGGGCCAACGTCCTGACTTTC. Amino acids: CSVDKGSGANVLTF.